This T cell receptor (beta chain) appears in the sequencing data of a study of cytomegalovirus exposure and HLA in healthy donors. Donors had nominal health at sampling but likely had unrecorded immune exposures. Remarks on this clone: The target antigen is unknown.

The CDR3 is 13 residues long. CDR1 and CDR2 (germline): SGHTS, YDEGEE. Unmatched junction bases numbered 3, after V lost 7 bases and J lost 4 bases. Study-level results: When analyzed later, the rates of TCR association showed variation by HLA locus, with DRB1 the most and HLA-C the fewest.

PCR primers comprised 60 Vbeta and 13 Jbeta primers. Measured with immunoSEQ multiplex PCR; TCRdb has only the in-frame clones, and not every one. The table lists approximately 140,000 clones, around 79% of them singletons. This chain connects TRBV5-8 to TRBJ2-4; the match to TRBD1 covers 9 bases. Sequenced sample: PBMCs. The source is a woman aged 50 to 60 in good health and CMV-seropositive. CDR3 sequence (DNA): TGTGCCAGCCCGGACAGGGGTAAAAACATTCAGTACTTC. Its protein product is CASPDRGKNIQYF. Using reference TRBV5-8 and TRBJ2-4 for the parts outside the CDR3, the full variable domain is EAGVTQSPTHLIKTRGQQATLRCSPISGHTSVYWYQQALGLGLQFLLWYDEGEERNRGNFPPRFSGRQFPNYSSELNVNALELEDSALYLCASPDRGKNIQYFGAGTRLSVL.